Sequencing of this T cell receptor (beta chain) was carried out in a study of persistence of HIV-infected CD4 T cells. The libraries were made with immunoSEQ version 4 in survey mode. Using immunoSEQ multiplex PCR, the repertoire was profiled, and TCRdb retains in-frame clones only, with some absent. The sample has more than 30,000 clones, around 80% seen once. A remark on this clone: Its antigen is as yet unknown. In the same sample, other DNA sequences code for this CDR3.

Stimulation used around 9.1 ug/mL lysate from CMV-infected fibroblasts. CD40L-negative CD69-negative CD45RO-high memory CD4+ T cells were sorted as populations depleted of antigen-responding cells. General study results and limits: Degenerate expanded CDR3beta sequences were enriched among CMV- and Gag-responding cells.

CDR1 is MGHRA, CDR2 YSYEKL, per germline. The CDR3 is made up of 15 amino acids. J gave up 1 base and V 4 bases, and 5 bases lay outside the gene matches. The specimen comprised CD4+ T cells sorted from PBMCs after roughly 20-hour stimulation, sampled from a patient who received antiretroviral therapy. The chain combines TRBV4-1 with TRBJ1-1; TRBD1 aligns across 8 bases. This clonotype originated in an adult man with HIV who was CMV-seropositive. The CDR3 loop is CASSPGQGPNTEAFF. In DNA, the CDR3 is TGCGCCAGCAGCCCCGGACAGGGCCCGAACACTGAAGCTTTCTTT.